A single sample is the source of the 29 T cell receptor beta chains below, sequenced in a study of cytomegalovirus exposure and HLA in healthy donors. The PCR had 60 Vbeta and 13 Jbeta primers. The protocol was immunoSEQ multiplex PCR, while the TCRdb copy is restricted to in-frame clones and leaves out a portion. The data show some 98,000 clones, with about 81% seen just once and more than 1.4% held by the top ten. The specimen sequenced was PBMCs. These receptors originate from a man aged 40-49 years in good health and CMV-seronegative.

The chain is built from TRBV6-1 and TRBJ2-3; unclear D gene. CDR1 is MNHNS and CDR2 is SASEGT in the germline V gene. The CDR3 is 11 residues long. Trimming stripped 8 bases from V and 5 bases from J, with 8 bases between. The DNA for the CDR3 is TGTGCCAGCGTAATCGGAGATACGCAGTATTTT. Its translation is CASVIGDTQYF.

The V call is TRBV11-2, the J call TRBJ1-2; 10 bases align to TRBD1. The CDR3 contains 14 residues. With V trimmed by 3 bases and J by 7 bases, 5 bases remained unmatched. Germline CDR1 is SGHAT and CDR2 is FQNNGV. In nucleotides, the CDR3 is TGTGCCAGCAGCTTCGGGACAGGGGCTCGTGGCTACACCTTC. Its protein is CASSFGTGARGYTF.

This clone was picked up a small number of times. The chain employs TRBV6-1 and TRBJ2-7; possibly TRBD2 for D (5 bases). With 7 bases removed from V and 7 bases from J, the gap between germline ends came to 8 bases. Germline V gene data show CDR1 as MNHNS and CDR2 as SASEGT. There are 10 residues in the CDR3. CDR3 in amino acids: CASKSGEQYF. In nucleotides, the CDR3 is TGTGCCAGCAAGAGCGGAGAGCAGTACTTC.

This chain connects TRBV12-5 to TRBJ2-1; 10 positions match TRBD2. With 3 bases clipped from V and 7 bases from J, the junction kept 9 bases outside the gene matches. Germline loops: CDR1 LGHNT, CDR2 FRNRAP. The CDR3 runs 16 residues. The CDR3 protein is CASGFPIAGGQNEQFF. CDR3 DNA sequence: TGTGCTAGTGGTTTCCCCATAGCGGGGGGCCAGAATGAGCAGTTCTTC.

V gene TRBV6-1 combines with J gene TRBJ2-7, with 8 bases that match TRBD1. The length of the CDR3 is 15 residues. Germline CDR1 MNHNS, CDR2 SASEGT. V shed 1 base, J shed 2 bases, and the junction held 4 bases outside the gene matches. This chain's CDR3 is CASSEGQGAAYEQYF. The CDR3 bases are TGTGCCAGCAGTGAAGGGCAGGGGGCGGCCTACGAGCAGTACTTC.

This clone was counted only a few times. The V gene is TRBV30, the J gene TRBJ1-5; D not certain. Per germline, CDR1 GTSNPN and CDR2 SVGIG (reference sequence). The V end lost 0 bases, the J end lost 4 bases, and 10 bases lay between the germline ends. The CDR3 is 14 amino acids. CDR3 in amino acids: CAWSVVSENQPQHF. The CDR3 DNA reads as TGTGCCTGGAGTGTGGTCAGCGAAAATCAGCCCCAGCATTTT.

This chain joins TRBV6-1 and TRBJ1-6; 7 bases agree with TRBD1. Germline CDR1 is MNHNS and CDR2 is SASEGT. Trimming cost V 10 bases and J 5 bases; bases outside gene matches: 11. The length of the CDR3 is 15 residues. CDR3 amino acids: CATSTLTGNNSPLHF. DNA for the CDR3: TGTGCCACTTCGACTCTGACAGGGAATAATTCACCCCTCCACTTT.

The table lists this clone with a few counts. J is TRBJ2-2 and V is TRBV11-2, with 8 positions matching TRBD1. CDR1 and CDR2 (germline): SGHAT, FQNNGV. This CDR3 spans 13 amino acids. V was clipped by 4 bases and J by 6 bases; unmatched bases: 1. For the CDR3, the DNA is TGTGCCAGCAGCTCGGACAGGGCCGGGGAGCTGTTTTTT. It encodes CASSSDRAGELFF.

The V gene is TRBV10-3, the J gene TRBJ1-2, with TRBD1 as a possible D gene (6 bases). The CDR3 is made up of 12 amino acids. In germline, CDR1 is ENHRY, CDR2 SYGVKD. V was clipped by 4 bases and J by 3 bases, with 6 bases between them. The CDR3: CAISGQDYGYTF. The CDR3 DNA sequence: TGTGCCATCAGTGGACAGGACTATGGCTACACCTTC.

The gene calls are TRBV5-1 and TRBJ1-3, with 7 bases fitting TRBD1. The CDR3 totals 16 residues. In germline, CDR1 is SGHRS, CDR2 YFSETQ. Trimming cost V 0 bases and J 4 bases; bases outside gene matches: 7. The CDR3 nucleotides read TGCGCCAGCAGCTTGGCCGGGACAGCGGAAGGAAACACCATATATTTT. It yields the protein CASSLAGTAEGNTIYF.

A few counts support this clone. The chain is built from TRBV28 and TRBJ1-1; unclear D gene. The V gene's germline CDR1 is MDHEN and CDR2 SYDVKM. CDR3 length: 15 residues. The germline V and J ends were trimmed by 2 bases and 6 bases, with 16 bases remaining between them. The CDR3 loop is CASSLPSGGGPEAFF. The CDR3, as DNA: TGTGCCAGCAGTTTACCCTCCGGTGGTGGGCCTGAAGCTTTCTTT.

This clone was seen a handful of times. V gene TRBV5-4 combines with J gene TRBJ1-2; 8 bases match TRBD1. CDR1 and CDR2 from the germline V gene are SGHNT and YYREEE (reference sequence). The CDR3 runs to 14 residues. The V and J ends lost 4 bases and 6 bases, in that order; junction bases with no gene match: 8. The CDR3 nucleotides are TGTGCCAGCAGCAGAGGGACAGGCTTAGATGGCTACACCTTC. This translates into CASSRGTGLDGYTF.

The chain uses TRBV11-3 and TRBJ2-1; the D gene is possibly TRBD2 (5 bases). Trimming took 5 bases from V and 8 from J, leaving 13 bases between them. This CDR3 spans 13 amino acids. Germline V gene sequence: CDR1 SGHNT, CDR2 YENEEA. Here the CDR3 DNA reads TGTGCCAGCAGCCGGGGATGGTTCCATGAGCAGTTCTTC. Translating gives CASSRGWFHEQFF.

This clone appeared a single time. In nucleotides, the CDR3 is TGTGCCAGCATGGGAGGGAACGAGCAGTACTTC. Encoded protein: CASMGGNEQYF. The chain uses TRBV27 and TRBJ2-7; 7 positions agree with TRBD2. The CDR3 consists of 11 residues. After removal of 7 bases from V and 5 bases from J, the junction contained 2 bases not matched to a gene. Germline CDR1 reads MNHEY; CDR2 reads SMNVEV (reference sequence).

As DNA, the CDR3 is TGTGCCAGCAGCTTAGAGGGGACTAGCGGGGTCGGTGAGCAGTTCTTC. It specifies CASSLEGTSGVGEQFF. The chain links TRBV7-2 to TRBJ2-1, with TRBD2 identical over 13 bases. Germline CDR1 is SGHTA and CDR2 is FQGNSA. V lost 1 base, J lost 9 bases, and 6 bases stayed unmatched. CDR3 length: 16 residues.

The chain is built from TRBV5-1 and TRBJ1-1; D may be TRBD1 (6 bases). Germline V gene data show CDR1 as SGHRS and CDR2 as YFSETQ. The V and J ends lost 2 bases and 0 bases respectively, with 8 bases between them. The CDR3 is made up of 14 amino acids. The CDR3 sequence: CASSFGQLNTEAFF. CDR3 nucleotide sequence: TGCGCCAGCAGCTTTGGACAGCTGAACACTGAAGCTTTCTTT.

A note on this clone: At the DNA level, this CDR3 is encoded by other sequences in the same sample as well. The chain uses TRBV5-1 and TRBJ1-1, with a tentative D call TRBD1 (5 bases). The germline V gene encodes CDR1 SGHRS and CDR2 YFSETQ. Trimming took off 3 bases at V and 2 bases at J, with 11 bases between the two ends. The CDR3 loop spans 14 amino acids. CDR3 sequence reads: CASSSLRGNTEAFF. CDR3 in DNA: TGCGCCAGCAGCTCCCTTAGGGGTAACACTGAAGCTTTCTTT.

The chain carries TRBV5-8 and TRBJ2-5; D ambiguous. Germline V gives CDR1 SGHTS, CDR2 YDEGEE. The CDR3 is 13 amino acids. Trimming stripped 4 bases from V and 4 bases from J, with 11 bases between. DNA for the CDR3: TGTGCCAGCAGCCCCGTGGTGCGAGAGACCCAGTACTTC. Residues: CASSPVVRETQYF.

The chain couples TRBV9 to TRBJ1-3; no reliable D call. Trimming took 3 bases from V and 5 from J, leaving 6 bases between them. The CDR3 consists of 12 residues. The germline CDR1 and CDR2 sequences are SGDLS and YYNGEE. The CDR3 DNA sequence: TGTGCCAGCAGCGCAATCAGAAACACCATATATTTT. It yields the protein CASSAIRNTIYF.

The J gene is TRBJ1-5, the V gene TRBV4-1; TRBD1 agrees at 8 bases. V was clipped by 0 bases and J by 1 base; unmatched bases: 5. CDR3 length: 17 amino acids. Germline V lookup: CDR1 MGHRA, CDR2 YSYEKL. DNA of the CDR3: TGCGCCAGCAGCCAAGATGTCCAGGGGGCGAGCAATCAGCCCCAGCATTTT. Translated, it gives CASSQDVQGASNQPQHF.

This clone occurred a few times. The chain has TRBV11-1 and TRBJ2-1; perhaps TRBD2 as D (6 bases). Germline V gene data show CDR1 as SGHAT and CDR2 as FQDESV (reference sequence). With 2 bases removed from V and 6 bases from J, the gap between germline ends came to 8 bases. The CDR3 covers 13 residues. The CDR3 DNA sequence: TGTGCCAGCAGCTTATCGGAGGGCAATGAGCAGTTCTTC. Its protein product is CASSLSEGNEQFF.

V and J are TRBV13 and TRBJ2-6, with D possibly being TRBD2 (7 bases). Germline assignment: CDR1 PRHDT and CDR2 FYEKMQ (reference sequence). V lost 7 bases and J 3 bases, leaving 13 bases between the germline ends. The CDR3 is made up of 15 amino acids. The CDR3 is CASNPGGSGANVLTF. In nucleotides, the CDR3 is TGTGCCAGCAACCCGGGGGGCAGTGGGGCCAACGTCCTGACTTTC.

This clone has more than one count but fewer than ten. CDR3 nucleotides: TGTGCCAGCAGTGAAGCAGGAGGACTGAATGGCTACACCTTC. Its translation is CASSEAGGLNGYTF. This chain joins TRBV6-1 and TRBJ1-2; D remains unclear. Germline CDR1 is MNHNS and CDR2 is SASEGT. V was pared by 0 bases and J by 6 bases, with 11 bases between. The CDR3 is 14 amino acids.

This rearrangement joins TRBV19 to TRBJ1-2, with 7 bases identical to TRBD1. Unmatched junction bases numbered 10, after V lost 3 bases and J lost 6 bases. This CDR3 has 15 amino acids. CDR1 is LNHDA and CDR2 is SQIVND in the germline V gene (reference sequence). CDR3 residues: CASSIELGQVHGYTF. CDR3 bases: TGTGCCAGTAGTATCGAACTCGGACAGGTCCATGGCTACACCTTC.

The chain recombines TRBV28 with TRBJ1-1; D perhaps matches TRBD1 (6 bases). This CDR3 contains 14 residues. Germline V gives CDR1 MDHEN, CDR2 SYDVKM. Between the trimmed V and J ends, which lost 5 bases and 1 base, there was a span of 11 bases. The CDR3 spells CASSTGSGNTEAFF. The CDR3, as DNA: TGTGCCAGCAGTACAGGGTCCGGGAACACTGAAGCTTTCTTT.

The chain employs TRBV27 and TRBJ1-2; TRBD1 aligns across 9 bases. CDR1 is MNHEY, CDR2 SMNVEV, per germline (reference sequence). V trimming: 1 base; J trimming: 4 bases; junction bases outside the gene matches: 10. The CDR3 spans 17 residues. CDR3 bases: TGTGCCAGCAGTTTATTGGCAGGGACAGGGTTGAGCTATGGCTACACCTTC. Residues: CASSLLAGTGLSYGYTF.

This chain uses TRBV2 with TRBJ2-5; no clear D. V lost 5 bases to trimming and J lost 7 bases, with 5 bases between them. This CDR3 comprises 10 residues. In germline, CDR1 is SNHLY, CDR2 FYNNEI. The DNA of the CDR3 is TGTGCCAGCAGTCCGGGGACCCAGTACTTC. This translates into CASSPGTQYF.

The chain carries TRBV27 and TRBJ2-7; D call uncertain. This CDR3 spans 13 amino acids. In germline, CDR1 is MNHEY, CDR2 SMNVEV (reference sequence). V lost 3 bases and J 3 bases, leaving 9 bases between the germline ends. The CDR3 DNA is TGTGCCAGCAGTTTGGCTAGTTTCTACGAGCAGTACTTC. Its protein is CASSLASFYEQYF.

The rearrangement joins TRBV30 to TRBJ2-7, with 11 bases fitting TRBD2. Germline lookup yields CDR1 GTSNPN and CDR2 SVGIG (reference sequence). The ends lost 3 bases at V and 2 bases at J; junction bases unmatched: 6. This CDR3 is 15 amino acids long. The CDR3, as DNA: TGTGCCTGGAGGGGGGGTAGCGGGGGGGCCTACGAGCAGTACTTC. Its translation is CAWRGGSGGAYEQYF. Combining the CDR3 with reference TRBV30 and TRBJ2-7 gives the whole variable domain SQTIHQWPATLVQPVGSPLSLECTVEGTSNPNLYWYRQAAGRGLQLLFYSVGIGQISSEVPQNLSASRPQDRQFILSSKKLLLSDSGFYLCAWRGGSGGAYEQYFGPGTRLTVT.